Below are 21 T cell receptor beta chains sequenced from a single sample in a study of blood T cell repertoires in COVID-19. TCRdb's copy holds only in-frame clones and misses some; the assay was immunoSEQ multiplex PCR. The table lists some 18,000 clones, approximately 90% of them singletons. Sequenced input: peripheral blood. These receptor sequences come from a human donor in a cohort sampled during active COVID-19.

V is TRBV10-3 and J is TRBJ2-2, with D possibly TRBD2 on 5 matching bases. V lost 6 bases to trimming and J lost 1 base, with 12 bases between them. Germline assignment: CDR1 ENHRY and CDR2 SYGVKD. The CDR3 has 15 amino acids. The CDR3 protein is CAIRDSARNTGELFF. Written as DNA, the CDR3 is TGTGCCATCAGGGATAGCGCCCGGAACACCGGGGAGCTGTTTTTT.

This clone has a single count. This chain links TRBV6-5 with TRBJ1-4, with 8 bases fitting TRBD1. Germline CDR1 is MNHEY and CDR2 is SVGAGI. The CDR3 length is 15 residues. Unmatched junction bases numbered 7, after V lost 6 bases and J lost 4 bases. CDR3 protein: CASRVTTGDNEKLFF. DNA for the CDR3: TGTGCCAGCAGGGTAACGACAGGGGATAATGAAAAACTGTTTTTT.

The gene calls are TRBV5-1 and TRBJ1-2; D might be TRBD1 (6 bases). This CDR3 has 14 residues. V was clipped by 0 bases and J by 8 bases, with 14 bases between them. Looked up from germline, CDR1 is SGHRS and CDR2 is YFSETQ. Here the CDR3 reads CASSLAAQGRGYTF. The CDR3 bases are TGCGCCAGCAGCTTGGCAGCACAGGGTCGAGGCTACACCTTC.

V gene TRBV24-1 combines with J gene TRBJ2-3; TRBD1 matches 8 bases. V was pared by 1 base and J by 3 bases, with 20 bases of the junction left unmatched. CDR1 KGHDR and CDR2 SFDVKD come from the germline V gene. CDR3 length equals 21 residues. Written as DNA, the CDR3 is TGTGCCACCAGTGATTTAGTTCCCGCCTTTACAGGGGGTGAAGGGACAGATACGCAGTATTTT. Its protein product is CATSDLVPAFTGGEGTDTQYF.

The chain combines TRBV27 with TRBJ2-7; the D gene is possibly TRBD1 (5 bases). The CDR3 extends over 14 amino acids. CDR1 is MNHEY, CDR2 SMNVEV, per germline (reference sequence). Trimming took 6 bases from V and 2 from J, leaving 14 bases between them. CDR3: CASSPVGPTYEQYF. The CDR3 region has the DNA TGTGCCAGCAGCCCTGTGGGGCCCACCTACGAGCAGTACTTC.

This clone has only one observation. V and J are TRBV30 and TRBJ2-7; D perhaps matches TRBD2 (6 bases). CDR1 GTSNPN and CDR2 SVGIG come from the germline V gene (reference sequence). Trimming took 7 bases from V and 2 from J, leaving 9 bases between them. The CDR3 has 11 amino acids. The DNA of the CDR3 is TGTGCCTCTCCGGGGGCCTACGAGCAGTACTTC. Encoded protein: CASPGAYEQYF.

This clone was counted a single time. The chain has TRBV5-1 and TRBJ2-2, with TRBD2 matching over 9 bases. The CDR3 spans 17 residues. Per germline, CDR1 SGHRS and CDR2 YFSETQ. Losses at the gene ends were 5 bases for V and 6 bases for J; bases not matched to a gene: 14. The CDR3 loop reads CASSPSGGQVSAGELFF. The CDR3, as DNA: TGCGCCAGCAGTCCGAGCGGGGGGCAAGTATCGGCCGGGGAGCTGTTTTTT.

This clone was observed once. The chain recombines TRBV5-1 with TRBJ2-1, with 8 bases that match TRBD1. The CDR3 length is 16 residues. Germline V gene data show CDR1 as SGHRS and CDR2 as YFSETQ. V shed 4 bases, J shed 1 base, and the junction held 7 bases outside the gene matches. The CDR3 nucleotides read TGCGCCAGCAGCGCGCTCGACAGGGGATCCTACAATGAGCAGTTCTTC. Translating it yields CASSALDRGSYNEQFF. The full variable domain, with the rest looked up from reference TRBV5-1 and TRBJ2-1, is KAGVTQTPRYLIKTRGQQVTLSCSPISGHRSVSWYQQTPGQGLQFLFEYFSETQRNKGNFPGRFSGRQFSNSRSEMNVSTLELGDSALYLCASSALDRGSYNEQFFGPGTRLTVL.

The chain is built from TRBV19 and TRBJ2-1, with 7 bases fitting TRBD1. The trim removed 9 bases at V and 6 bases at J, leaving 8 bases unmatched. Germline V gene data show CDR1 as LNHDA and CDR2 as SQIVND (reference sequence). The CDR3 runs to 13 residues. Here the CDR3 DNA reads TGTGCCAGCCAGACAGGGCAGGGCAATGAGCAGTTCTTC. Translated, it gives CASQTGQGNEQFF.

V usage is TRBV5-4 and J usage is TRBJ1-6; no definite D call. The germline gives CDR1 SGHNT, CDR2 YYREEE (reference sequence). Deletions cut 5 bases from V and 7 bases from J, with 19 bases between. The CDR3 contains 16 residues. The CDR3 region is CASSINSILRNSPLHF. CDR3 DNA: TGTGCCAGCAGTATCAACAGCATCCTAAGGAATTCACCCCTCCACTTT.

The chain has TRBV24-1 and TRBJ2-1; D possibly corresponds to TRBD1 (6 bases). Germline V gene lookup returns CDR1 KGHDR and CDR2 SFDVKD. The germline V and J ends were trimmed by 3 bases and 6 bases, with 11 bases remaining between them. This CDR3 is built from 14 residues. The CDR3 is CATSDQTGFNEQFF. The CDR3 DNA reads TGTGCCACCAGTGATCAAACAGGGTTCAATGAGCAGTTCTTC.

This clone was picked up one time. The genes are TRBV12-3 or TRBV12-4 and TRBJ2-5, with D unclear. This CDR3 contains 11 residues. Trimming took 5 bases from V and 3 from J, leaving 4 bases between them. CDR3 amino acids: CASSQEETQYF. The CDR3 region has the DNA TGTGCCAGCAGTCAGGAAGAGACCCAGTACTTC.

This clone was counted a single time. This chain uses TRBV29-1 with TRBJ2-1, with 7 bases identical to TRBD2. CDR3 length equals 13 residues. After removal of 7 bases from V and 2 bases from J, the junction contained 5 bases not matched to a gene. The V gene's germline CDR1 is SQVTM and CDR2 ANQGSEA. CDR3 coding DNA: TGCAGCGCGGCTCTAGCGGCCTACAATGAGCAGTTCTTC. It translates to CSAALAAYNEQFF.

The chain is built from TRBV4-3 and TRBJ2-3; 7 nucleotides align to TRBD1. Trimming cost V 1 base and J 5 bases; bases outside gene matches: 6. Germline-derived CDR1 and CDR2 are LGHNA and YSLEER. CDR3 length equals 15 residues. This CDR3 reads CASSQGQGLGDTQYF. DNA of the CDR3: TGCGCCAGCAGCCAAGGACAGGGTTTAGGAGATACGCAGTATTTT.

CDR3 nucleotides: TGTGCCAGTAGTATAGGACAGTATACCGGGGAGCTGTTTTTT. Residues: CASSIGQYTGELFF. The V call is TRBV19, the J call TRBJ2-2; D perhaps matches TRBD1 (5 bases). The CDR3 loop spans 14 amino acids. CDR1 is LNHDA and CDR2 is SQIVND in the germline V gene (reference sequence). Trimming stripped 1 base from V and 5 bases from J, with 8 bases between.

This chain connects TRBV19 to TRBJ2-3; the D is unclear. Germline V gives CDR1 LNHDA, CDR2 SQIVND (reference sequence). The CDR3 loop spans 15 amino acids. The V gene lost 3 bases and the J gene lost 6 bases, with 16 bases spanning the gap. The CDR3 region is CASSMADFSRDTQYF. For the CDR3, the DNA is TGTGCCAGTAGTATGGCTGACTTTTCTAGGGATACGCAGTATTTT. Using reference TRBV19 and TRBJ2-3 for the parts outside the CDR3, the full variable domain is DGGITQSPKYLFRKEGQNVTLSCEQNLNHDAMYWYRQDPGQGLRLIYYSQIVNDFQKGDIAEGYSVSREKKESFPLTVTSAQKNPTAFYLCASSMADFSRDTQYFGPGTRLTVL.

The chain couples TRBV29-1 to TRBJ2-7; 12 bases map to TRBD2. The CDR3 runs to 14 residues. Germline assignment: CDR1 SQVTM and CDR2 ANQGSEA. Trimming at V came to 4 bases and at J to 2 bases, leaving 3 bases not matched to a gene. CDR3 in DNA: TGCAGCGTTGTTGCTAGCGGGAGGGCCTACGAGCAGTACTTC. This sequence encodes CSVVASGRAYEQYF.

CDR3 bases: TGTGCCAGCAGTTCCCAAAACCCGAACCTCGGACAGGGGTATCAGCCCCAGCATTTT. Translation gives CASSSQNPNLGQGYQPQHF. The V gene is TRBV28, the J gene TRBJ1-5; 9 bases align to TRBD1. Germline V CDR1 and CDR2: MDHEN, SYDVKM. J lost 5 bases, V lost 4 bases, and 18 bases had no gene match. CDR3 length: 19 amino acids. Using reference TRBV28 and TRBJ1-5 for the parts outside the CDR3, the full variable domain is DVKVTQSSRYLVKRTGEKVFLECVQDMDHENMFWYRQDPGLGLRLIYFSYDVKMKEKGDIPEGYSVSREKKERFSLILESASTNQTSMYLCASSSQNPNLGQGYQPQHFGDGTRLSIL.

The chain recombines TRBV7-3 with TRBJ2-3, with 8 bases that match TRBD2. Per the germline V gene, CDR1 is SGHTA and CDR2 is FQGTGA. With 2 bases clipped from V and 7 bases from J, the junction kept 8 bases outside the gene matches. This CDR3 comprises 15 residues. CDR3: CASSLAGGAINTQYF. The CDR3 coding sequence is TGTGCCAGCAGCTTAGCCGGGGGGGCTATAAATACGCAGTATTTT.

CDR3 in amino acids: CASSLAASGGADTQYF. DNA for the CDR3: TGTGCCAGCAGCTTGGCGGCTAGCGGGGGGGCAGATACGCAGTATTTT. The chain uses TRBV5-4 and TRBJ2-3; 12 bases are a match to TRBD2. Germline loops: CDR1 SGHNT, CDR2 YYREEE (reference sequence). V was clipped by 0 bases and J by 4 bases; unmatched bases: 3. The CDR3 runs 16 residues.

In its sample, this clone was seen once. This chain connects TRBV4-2 to TRBJ2-5, with D tentatively TRBD2 (6 bases). CDR1 and CDR2 from the germline V gene are LGHNA and YNFKEQ. Between the trimmed V and J ends, which lost 0 bases and 5 bases, there was a span of 10 bases. The CDR3 is 14 residues long. The CDR3 DNA reads TGTGCCAGCAGCCAAGAACGACTAGGTGAGACCCAGTACTTC. This codes for CASSQERLGETQYF.